The source of this T cell receptor beta chain is a study of tumor-infiltrating lymphocytes in primary liver carcinoma. Study background: Roughly 3.5 to 7.13 million productive TCRbeta reads were obtained per sample, with similar numbers across tissue types.

Co-extraction of both nucleic acids (RNA and DNA) used about 18-34 mg of unsorted bulk tissue. The study enrolled treatment-naive patients with chronic HBV infection. The authors made TCR beta cDNA from 450 to 600 ng total RNA with a constant-region primer. ARM-PCR was slightly modified, and three nested multiplex PCR rounds with it gave rise to the TCR beta libraries. For around 11 cycles apiece, the opening two PCR rounds ran with TRBV1-TRBV30 forward primers and a C-beta reverse primer. From the multiplex PCR reads, TCRdb called clonotypes with MiXCR, one entry per CDR3 protein. The repertoire holds about 84,000 distinct CDR3 sequences, with about three quarters as singletons. Remarks on this clonotype: Sequence at one end of the junction differs from germline and may be a read error.

This CDR3 comprises 13 residues. Germline CDR1 is ENHRY and CDR2 is SYGVKD. The TCR originated in a man aged 40-55 years with primary liver carcinoma and hepatitis B virus infection. This chain links TRBV10-3 with TRBJ1-2, with D perhaps TRBD1 (5 bases). Sample: liver tumor tissue from sampling region 1. As to subset: tumor region T1, superior pole. The CDR3 protein is CTISHPGALVYTF. The CDR3 bases are TGTACCATCAGTCATCCCGGGGCCCTAGTCTACACCTTC.